The 24 T cell receptor beta chains below all came from one sample that was sequenced in a study of glioma-infiltrating T cells (dated by TCRdb to the mid-2010s). Instrument used: Illumina MiSeq. The iRepertoire nested amplicon-rescue multiplex PCR (arm-PCR) platform was used to amplify TCR alpha and beta CDR3 regions from RNA. TCRdb reprocessing: public reads trimmed at Q25 with fastp, clones called with MiXCR, in-frame beta chains kept. Each CDR3 protein appears once, grouped with its most common genes and DNA. The sample table shows around 170,000 distinct CDR3 sequences, and about 46% are seen once. The ten largest clones represent roughly 5.2% of the sample. Sequenced sample: glioma tissue, nonneoplastic brain tissue, or PBMCs (not recorded which). These TCRs come from a human donor with low-grade glioma or glioblastoma, undergoing nonglioma brain surgery, or in good health (not recorded which).

The rearrangement uses TRBV7-9 and TRBJ1-4; 7 nucleotides agree with TRBD1. Germline V CDR1 and CDR2: SEHNR, FQNEAQ (reference sequence). Trimming cost V 5 bases and J 4 bases; bases outside gene matches: 4. The CDR3 extends over 14 amino acids. This CDR3 is CASSRDSLNEKLFF. CDR3 nucleotide sequence: TGTGCCAGCAGCCGGGACAGTCTTAATGAAAAACTGTTTTTT. Based on the CDR3 plus reference TRBV7-9 and TRBJ1-4, the full variable domain is DTGVSQNPRHKITKRGQNVTFRCDPISEHNRLYWYRQTLGQGPEFLTYFQNEAQLEKSRLLSDRFSAERPKGSFSTLEIQRTEQGDSAMYLCASSRDSLNEKLFFGSGTQLSVL.

V and J are TRBV7-9 and TRBJ1-1, with D hard to call. Deletions cut 3 bases from V and 1 base from J, with 12 bases between. The CDR3 covers 15 residues. Germline loops: CDR1 SEHNR, CDR2 FQNEAQ (reference sequence). The CDR3 loop reads CASSFGTDGNTEAFF. CDR3 in DNA: TGTGCCAGCAGCTTTGGAACCGACGGGAACACTGAAGCTTTCTTT.

On this clonotype: This sequence may be a read error, since a much larger clone differs from it by one base. V and J are TRBV4-1 and TRBJ2-7; D is perhaps TRBD2 (5 bases). The germline CDR1 and CDR2 sequences are MGHRA and YSYEKL. The CDR3 runs 16 residues. In DNA form, the CDR3 reads TGCGCCAGCAGACAAGATGTAGGTTCCTCGGGGTACGAGCAGTACTTC. This gives the protein CASRQDVGSSGYEQYF.

This clonotype was recorded many times. The chain recombines TRBV20-1 with TRBJ2-7; tentatively, D is TRBD2 (6 bases). Germline V gene data show CDR1 as DFQATT and CDR2 as SNEGSKA (reference sequence). Trimming took 6 bases from V and 4 from J, leaving 16 bases between them. CDR3 length equals 13 residues. CDR3 loop: CSAFFISGYEQYF. The CDR3 DNA follows: TGCAGTGCCTTCTTTATTAGCGGTTACGAGCAGTACTTC.

There are a few counts of this clonotype. The chain combines TRBV2 with TRBJ2-5; D may be TRBD1 (5 bases). V gave up 5 bases and J gave up 12 bases, with 16 bases separating them. Germline V CDR1 and CDR2: SNHLY, FYNNEI. CDR3 length equals 12 residues. In DNA form, the CDR3 reads TGTGCCAGCAGTTTACTTTCAGACAGAAAGTACTTC. Protein: CASSLLSDRKYF.

At least ten counts were recorded for this clonotype. The V gene is TRBV3-1, the J gene TRBJ2-5, with D uncertain. Germline V gene data show CDR1 as LGHDT and CDR2 as YNNKEL (reference sequence). Trimming stripped 0 bases from V and 6 bases from J, with 11 bases between. This CDR3 has 14 amino acids. In DNA form, the CDR3 reads TGTGCCAGCAGCCAAGACAACTTAAGGAAGACCCAGTACTTC. It encodes CASSQDNLRKTQYF.

The chain combines TRBV19 with TRBJ2-7; possibly TRBD1 for D (6 bases). This CDR3 spans 14 amino acids. Germline V gene data show CDR1 as LNHDA and CDR2 as SQIVND (reference sequence). V was clipped by 5 bases and J by 3 bases, with 14 bases between them. The CDR3 sequence: CASSHEGEDYEQYF. In DNA, the CDR3 is TGTGCCAGTAGTCATGAGGGGGAAGACTACGAGCAGTACTTC.

This clonotype has only a few counts. This chain joins TRBV5-4 and TRBJ2-1; D is perhaps TRBD2 (6 bases). There are 15 residues in the CDR3. Per the germline V gene, CDR1 is SGHNT and CDR2 is YYREEE (reference sequence). The V and J ends lost 4 bases and 2 bases respectively, with 13 bases between them. The CDR3 nucleotides are TGTGCCAGCAGCCGCCAGGGAGGTACCTACAATGAGCAGTTCTTC. Encoded protein: CASSRQGGTYNEQFF.

In its sample, this clonotype was seen many times. The rearrangement joins TRBV19 to TRBJ1-1, with D tentatively TRBD1 (5 bases). V was shortened by 5 bases and J by 5 bases, with 9 bases between the two germline ends. The CDR3 contains 12 residues. Germline CDR1 LNHDA, CDR2 SQIVND (reference sequence). Here the CDR3 reads CASSSWTTEAFF. Written as DNA, the CDR3 is TGTGCCAGTAGTTCTTGGACAACTGAAGCTTTCTTT. Together with reference TRBV19 and TRBJ1-1, the CDR3 gives the full variable domain: DGGITQSPKYLFRKEGQNVTLSCEQNLNHDAMYWYRQDPGQGLRLIYYSQIVNDFQKGDIAEGYSVSREKKESFPLTVTSAQKNPTAFYLCASSSWTTEAFFGQGTRLTVV.

This clonotype has a single count. Its ends do not fully match the called genes, so a read error is possible. The chain is built from TRBV28 and TRBJ2-7; TRBD2 matches 8 bases. The CDR3 is 14 amino acids. Looked up from germline, CDR1 is MDHEN and CDR2 is SYDVKM. The CDR3 sequence is CASSLAGRAFEQCF. The CDR3 region has the DNA TGTGCCAGCAGTTTAGCCGGGAGGGCGTTCGAGCAGTGCTTC. The whole variable domain, remainder taken from reference TRBV28 and TRBJ2-7, is DVKVTQSSRYLVKRTGEKVFLECVQDMDHENMFWYRQDPGLGLRLIYFSYDVKMKEKGDIPEGYSVSREKKERFSLILESASTNQTSMYLCASSLAGRAFEQCFGPGTRLTVT.

About this clonotype itself: A much larger clone differs by one base, so this may be a read error. This rearrangement joins TRBV29-1 to TRBJ2-3, with a weak D call TRBD2 (5 bases). This CDR3 spans 13 amino acids. The germline V gene encodes CDR1 SQVTM and CDR2 ANQGSEA. Trimming pared 8 bases from V and 8 bases from J, leaving 20 bases between. In DNA, the CDR3 is TGCAGCCTTGTATCGGAGGTCGTTGGTACGCAGTATTTT. This encodes CSLVSEVVGTQYF.

About this clonotype: This may stem from a read error, because a much larger clone lies one nucleotide away. The V gene is TRBV28, the J gene TRBJ2-7; 7 bases align to TRBD2. The CDR3 runs to 15 residues. In germline, CDR1 is MDHEN, CDR2 SYDVKM. CDR3 loop: CASSLSSGTLYEKYF. In DNA form, the CDR3 reads TGTGCCAGCAGTTTATCCAGCGGGACCCTCTACGAGAAGTACTTC.

This clonotype was counted at least ten times. The chain combines TRBV25-1 with TRBJ1-3, with TRBD1 identical over 8 bases. Germline V gene sequence: CDR1 MGHDK, CDR2 SYGVNS. The CDR3 consists of 17 residues. V lost 4 bases to trimming and J lost 0 bases; unmatched junction nucleotides: 8. CDR3 bases: TGTGCCAGCAGTGGAAGGACAGGGCCCAACTCTGGAAACACCATATATTTT. This codes for CASSGRTGPNSGNTIYF. Variable domain in full (rest from reference TRBV25-1 and TRBJ1-3): EADIYQTPRYLVIGTGKKITLECSQTMGHDKMYWYQQDPGMELHLIHYSYGVNSTEKGDLSSESTVSRIRTEHFPLTLESARPSHTSQYLCASSGRTGPNSGNTIYFGEGSWLTVV.

CDR3 sequence (DNA): TGTGCCAGCAGCCCTGGGATGCTTGGGCAGTACTTC. Its translation is CASSPGMLGQYF. The chain combines TRBV7-2 with TRBJ2-7, with unresolved D. This CDR3 has 12 amino acids. Germline V gene lookup returns CDR1 SGHTA and CDR2 FQGNSA. V was trimmed by 5 bases and J by 9 bases, leaving 14 bases between them.

Regarding this clonotype: Germline is not matched at one junction end, which may reflect a read error. The J gene is TRBJ2-1, the V gene TRBV12-3 or TRBV12-4, with D unclear. The CDR3 is 12 amino acids. The CDR3 nucleotides read TGTGCCAGCAGTTTACCCCCCAATGGGCAGTTCTTC. Protein: CASSLPPNGQFF.

This clonotype was counted ten times or more. This chain uses TRBV28 with TRBJ2-1, with D perhaps TRBD2 (6 bases). CDR1 and CDR2 (germline): MDHEN, SYDVKM. The CDR3 covers 13 residues. V lost 6 bases to trimming and J lost 8 bases, with 14 bases between them. The CDR3 sequence: CASSDTSFDEQFF. The DNA of the CDR3 is TGTGCCAGCAGCGACACTAGCTTCGATGAGCAGTTCTTC.

Note on this clonotype: Germline is not matched at one junction end, which may reflect a read error. The chain has TRBV27 and TRBJ1-5; D call uncertain. The CDR3 totals 15 residues. CDR1 is MNHEY, CDR2 SMNVEV, per germline (reference sequence). The CDR3 here is CASSLGSFGNKPKHF. CDR3 nucleotide sequence: TGTGCCAGCAGTCTGGGAAGTTTCGGCAATAAGCCCAAGCATTTT.

The chain is built from TRBV7-9 and TRBJ1-6; TRBD1 aligns across 7 bases. J lost 7 bases, V lost 2 bases, and 5 bases had no gene match. This CDR3 is 15 amino acids long. Per germline, CDR1 SEHNR and CDR2 FQNEAQ (reference sequence). In DNA form, the CDR3 reads TGTGCCAGCAGCTTAACATCGGGACAGAATTCACCCCTCCACTTT. This codes for CASSLTSGQNSPLHF.

Comment on this clonotype: One end of the junction does not line up with germline, which may come from a read error. The CDR3 coding sequence is TGTGCCACCAGTGAAGGGGGGAACACTGAAGCTTTCTTT. This sequence encodes CATSEGGNTEAFF. The gene calls are TRBV28 and TRBJ1-1, with D perhaps TRBD1 (6 bases). The CDR3 consists of 13 residues. Germline CDR1 MDHEN, CDR2 SYDVKM.

To note about this clonotype: A much larger clone lies one base from this, so it may be a read error. V gene TRBV18 combines with J gene TRBJ2-7, with TRBD1 matching 7 bases. V lost 3 bases and J lost 1; bases outside the gene matches: 6. Germline CDR1 KGHSH, CDR2 LQKENI. The CDR3 is made up of 15 amino acids. Here the CDR3 reads CASSPGTARSYEQYF. The CDR3 DNA reads TGTGCCAGCTCACCGGGGACAGCGAGATCCTACGAGCAGTACTTC.

Concerning this clonotype: A read error is possible here, since a much larger clone lies one base away. The V call is TRBV19, the J call TRBJ1-1, with TRBD1 matching over 7 bases. Germline loops: CDR1 LNHDA, CDR2 SQIVND (reference sequence). CDR3 length: 15 amino acids. The J segment lost 4 bases and the V segment lost 7 bases, leaving 12 bases of the junction unmatched. In DNA, the CDR3 is TGTGCCAGTATTCTCCGGACAGGCTTAAGCACTGAAGCTTTCTTT. Protein product: CASILRTGLSTEAFF.

With regard to this clonotype: A much more abundant neighbour one base away suggests this may be a read error. A read error is likely, as this CDR3 ends without the conserved phenylalanine or tryptophan. The chain combines TRBV20-1 with TRBJ1-2; no reliable D call. Germline V CDR1 and CDR2: DFQATT, SNEGSKA (reference sequence). Trimming pared 4 bases from V and 6 bases from J, leaving 18 bases between. This CDR3 has 14 amino acids. In DNA, the CDR3 is TGCAGTGCTACCCCCCGGGCGGATGTAGATGGCTACACCCTC. Protein product: CSATPRADVDGYTL.

This clonotype was counted only a few times. CDR3 region: CASRTAGVTDTQYF. The CDR3 nucleotides read TGTGCCAGTAGAACAGCGGGAGTCACAGATACGCAGTATTTT. The V gene is TRBV19, the J gene TRBJ2-3; 8 bases align to TRBD2. Trimming cost V 6 bases and J 2 bases; bases outside gene matches: 4. In germline, CDR1 is LNHDA, CDR2 SQIVND (reference sequence). The CDR3 extends over 14 amino acids.

This rearrangement joins TRBV2 to TRBJ2-7, with 7 nucleotides matching TRBD2. The CDR3 is 15 amino acids. Per germline, CDR1 SNHLY and CDR2 FYNNEI. Losses at the gene ends were 6 bases for V and 6 bases for J; bases not matched to a gene: 14. The CDR3 loop reads CASSPGLDPRGEQYF. The CDR3 DNA is TGTGCCAGCAGCCCCGGACTAGACCCTAGGGGCGAGCAGTACTTC.